This T cell receptor beta chain was captured in a study of cytomegalovirus exposure and HLA in healthy donors. Study context: Both the 100 to 150 validation repertoires and the roughly 620 first-cohort repertoires used the same platform, as reported by a later analysis.

An approximately 130-subject validation cohort, separate from the 666-subject first cohort, supplied the donors. Clones were sequenced by immunoSEQ multiplex PCR, and TCRdb holds only the in-frame ones, with some missing. The table has fewer than 130,000 clones, 88% seen once; the top ten hold 1.4%. Study findings and constraints: The study recorded some 160 TCR beta chains that were cytomegalovirus-associated.

Germline trimming cut 3 bases from V and 3 bases from J; bases unmatched to any gene: 17. The CDR3 totals 18 residues. From germline, CDR1 is MDHEN and CDR2 SYDVKM. About this clone itself: Its antigen is not known.

Specimen: PBMCs. The chain is built from TRBV28 and TRBJ2-7; 7 nucleotides match TRBD1. This clonotype was obtained from a woman aged 30 to 39 in good health and CMV-seropositive. The CDR3, as DNA: TGTGCCAGCAGTTTGCCCCCCATCACAGGGGCGCTAAGCTACGAGCAGTACTTC. Translated: CASSLPPITGALSYEQYF. The whole variable domain, filled in from reference TRBV28 and TRBJ2-7, reads DVKVTQSSRYLVKRTGEKVFLECVQDMDHENMFWYRQDPGLGLRLIYFSYDVKMKEKGDIPEGYSVSREKKERFSLILESASTNQTSMYLCASSLPPITGALSYEQYFGPGTRLTVT.